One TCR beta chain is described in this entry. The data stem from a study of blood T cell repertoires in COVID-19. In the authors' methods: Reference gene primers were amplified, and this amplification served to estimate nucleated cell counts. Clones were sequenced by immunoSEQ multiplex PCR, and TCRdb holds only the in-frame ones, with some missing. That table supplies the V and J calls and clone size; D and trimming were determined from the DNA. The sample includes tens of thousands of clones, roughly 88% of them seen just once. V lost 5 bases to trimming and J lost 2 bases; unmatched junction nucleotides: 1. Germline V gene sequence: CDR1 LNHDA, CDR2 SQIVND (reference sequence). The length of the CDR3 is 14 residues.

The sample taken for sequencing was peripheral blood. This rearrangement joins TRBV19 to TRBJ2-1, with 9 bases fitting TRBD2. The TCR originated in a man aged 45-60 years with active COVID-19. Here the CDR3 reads CASSASGTYNEQFF. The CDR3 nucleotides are TGTGCCAGTAGTGCTAGCGGGACCTACAATGAGCAGTTCTTC. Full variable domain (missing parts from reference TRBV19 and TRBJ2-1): DGGITQSPKYLFRKEGQNVTLSCEQNLNHDAMYWYRQDPGQGLRLIYYSQIVNDFQKGDIAEGYSVSREKKESFPLTVTSAQKNPTAFYLCASSASGTYNEQFFGPGTRLTVL.